A single sample gave rise to the 5 T cell receptor beta chains below, sequenced in a study of a mutant IDH1 vaccine in newly diagnosed glioma. As for time point: week 5, during vaccination. Vaccine doses each comprised 300 ug of mutant IDH1 20-mer peptide, with topical imiquimod. The protocol was immunoSEQ multiplex PCR, while the TCRdb copy is restricted to in-frame clones and leaves out a portion. The table includes about 50,000 clones, around 80% detected once. Their target antigens are unknown. Sequences were derived from PBMCs, sampled from a glioma patient whose treatment included an IDH1 peptide vaccine. These receptors all come from a woman in her forties or fifties with glioma.

This chain joins TRBV7-9 and TRBJ2-7; 8 bases match TRBD2. Trimming removed 5 bases from V and 2 bases from J; junction bases left unmatched: 11. Germline values: CDR1 SEHNR, CDR2 FQNEAQ (reference sequence). The CDR3 is made up of 16 amino acids. The CDR3 DNA sequence: TGTGCCAGCAGCAACAGCGGGGGCGCACGTCCCTACGAGCAGTACTTC. This sequence encodes CASSNSGGARPYEQYF. The variable domain in full, with the rest retrieved from reference TRBV7-9 and TRBJ2-7, is DTGVSQNPRHKITKRGQNVTFRCDPISEHNRLYWYRQTLGQGPEFLTYFQNEAQLEKSRLLSDRFSAERPKGSFSTLEIQRTEQGDSAMYLCASSNSGGARPYEQYFGPGTRLTVT.

V gene TRBV27 combines with J gene TRBJ2-7, with D perhaps matching TRBD2 (7 bases). The length of the CDR3 is 15 residues. CDR1 is MNHEY and CDR2 is SMNVEV in the germline V gene (reference sequence). The V gene lost 7 bases and the J gene lost 0 bases, with 16 bases spanning the gap. The CDR3 protein is CASTRRGASSYEQYF. The CDR3 DNA is TGTGCCAGCACCCGCCGGGGGGCGAGCTCCTACGAGCAGTACTTC.

This chain joins TRBV9 and TRBJ1-2; D gene uncertain. The CDR3 totals 14 residues. V was trimmed by 0 bases and J by 4 bases, leaving 10 bases between them. Germline V gives CDR1 SGDLS, CDR2 YYNGEE. The CDR3: CASSVGGFGYGYTF. The CDR3 region has the DNA TGTGCCAGCAGCGTAGGTGGGTTTGGCTATGGCTACACCTTC.

V and J are TRBV27 and TRBJ1-2; D is perhaps TRBD1 (6 bases). Germline loops: CDR1 MNHEY, CDR2 SMNVEV (reference sequence). Trimming cost V 4 bases and J 8 bases, with 20 bases left between them. The CDR3 is made up of 15 amino acids. The CDR3 reads CASSSEIHRVGGYTF. CDR3 DNA sequence: TGTGCCAGCAGTTCCGAAATTCACAGGGTTGGGGGCTACACCTTC.

The rearrangement uses TRBV6-1 and TRBJ2-7; D is unresolved. The CDR3 contains 15 residues. Trimming pared 5 bases from V and 2 bases from J, leaving 16 bases between. CDR1 is MNHNS, CDR2 SASEGT, per germline. The CDR3 DNA is TGTGCCAGCAGTCCCCCGCGGTTATCTCCCTACGAGCAGTACTTC. This sequence encodes CASSPPRLSPYEQYF.